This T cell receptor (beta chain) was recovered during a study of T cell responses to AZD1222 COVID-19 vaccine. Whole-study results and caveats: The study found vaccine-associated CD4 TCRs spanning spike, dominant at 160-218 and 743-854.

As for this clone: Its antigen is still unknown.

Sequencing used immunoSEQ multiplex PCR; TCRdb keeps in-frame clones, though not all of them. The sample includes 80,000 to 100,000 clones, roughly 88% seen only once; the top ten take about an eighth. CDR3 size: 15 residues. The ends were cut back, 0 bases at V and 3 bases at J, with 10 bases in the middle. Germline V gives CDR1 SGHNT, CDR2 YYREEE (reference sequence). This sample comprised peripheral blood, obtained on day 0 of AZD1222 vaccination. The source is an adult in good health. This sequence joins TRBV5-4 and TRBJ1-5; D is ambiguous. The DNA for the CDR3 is TGTGCCAGCAGCTTGGGAGGGAATAACAATCAGCCCCAGCATTTT. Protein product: CASSLGGNNNQPQHF.